The 10 T cell receptor beta chains in this list originate from one sample, sequenced in a study of ipilimumab plus nivolumab after autologous stem cell transplantation (dated by TCRdb to about 2021). The library was generated by the immunoSEQ multiplex PCR assay. In its TCRdb copy, this immuneACCESS table keeps in-frame sequences only and misses some clones. Where compared with another copy, unresolved V genes explain less than half of these, and the others have no known cause. The sample table lists under 30,000 clones, 86% of them with a count of one. The ten largest clones take up around 5% of the sample. Source: PBMCs, taken in a trial of ipilimumab plus nivolumab as post-transplant consolidation. Source of these receptors: a male donor with diffuse large B-cell lymphoma.

V gene TRBV19 combines with J gene TRBJ2-4, with 12 bases fitting TRBD2. V dropped 3 bases and J dropped 0; count of bases not matched to a gene: 6. CDR3 length: 18 amino acids. In germline, CDR1 is LNHDA, CDR2 SQIVND (reference sequence). The DNA for the CDR3 is TGTGCCAGTAGTATGACTAGCGGGGGCTCCCTAGCCAAAAACATTCAGTACTTC. Protein sequence: CASSMTSGGSLAKNIQYF.

The rearrangement joins TRBV15 to TRBJ2-7; D is uncertain. Trimming shortened V by 0 bases and J by 1 base, and 7 bases separated the two germline ends. The germline CDR1 and CDR2 sequences are LNHNV and YYDKDF (reference sequence). The CDR3 length is 14 residues. CDR3 sequence reads: CATSRDRDSYEQYF. In DNA form, the CDR3 reads TGTGCCACCAGCAGAGATCGAGATTCCTACGAGCAGTACTTC.

The DNA of the CDR3 is TGTGCCAGCTCACAAAACGGGGGACCTAGAGGAGAGACCCAGTACTTC. It translates to CASSQNGGPRGETQYF. The chain links TRBV18 to TRBJ2-5, with a weak D call TRBD2 (6 bases). Germline V gene lookup returns CDR1 KGHSH and CDR2 LQKENI. The CDR3 covers 16 residues. V lost 4 bases and J 4 bases, leaving 19 bases between the germline ends. The whole variable domain, filled in from reference TRBV18 and TRBJ2-5, reads NAGVMQNPRHLVRRRGQEARLRCSPMKGHSHVYWYRQLPEEGLKFMVYLQKENIIDESGMPKERFSAEFPKEGPSILRIQQVVRGDSAAYFCASSQNGGPRGETQYFGPGTRLLVL.

The V gene is TRBV11-3, the J gene TRBJ2-5, with TRBD2 identical over 7 bases. The CDR3 has 16 residues. Germline loops: CDR1 SGHNT, CDR2 YENEEA. The junction had 12 bases not matched to a gene; V was cut back by 7 bases and J by 1 base. CDR3 DNA: TGTGCCAGCATCCTCGTAGATAGCGGGTCCCAAGAGACCCAGTACTTC. Protein sequence: CASILVDSGSQETQYF. The full variable domain, completed using reference TRBV11-3 and TRBJ2-5, is EAGVVQSPRYKIIEKKQPVAFWCNPISGHNTLYWYLQNLGQGPELLIRYENEEAVDDSQLPKDRFSAERLKGVDSTLKIQPAELGDSAVYLCASILVDSGSQETQYFGPGTRLLVL.

This clone was seen just once. The chain links TRBV6-1 to TRBJ1-4; 7 nucleotides line up with TRBD1. V trimming: 6 bases; J trimming: 0 bases; junction bases outside the gene matches: 1. Germline V gives CDR1 MNHNS, CDR2 SASEGT. The CDR3 sequence is 14 residues long. The CDR3 region is CASRTGATNEKLFF. For the CDR3, the DNA is TGTGCCAGCAGAACAGGGGCAACTAATGAAAAACTGTTTTTT.

This chain uses TRBV25-1 with TRBJ1-5, with 9 bases identical to TRBD1. Germline values: CDR1 MGHDK, CDR2 SYGVNS. The ends lost 4 bases at V and 5 bases at J; junction bases unmatched: 12. This CDR3 has 17 residues. The CDR3, as DNA: TGTGCCAGCAGTGGAAGACCCGGGACAGGGTTAGATCAGCCCCAGCATTTT. It codes for CASSGRPGTGLDQPQHF. Combining the CDR3 with reference TRBV25-1 and TRBJ1-5 gives the whole variable domain EADIYQTPRYLVIGTGKKITLECSQTMGHDKMYWYQQDPGMELHLIHYSYGVNSTEKGDLSSESTVSRIRTEHFPLTLESARPSHTSQYLCASSGRPGTGLDQPQHFGDGTRLSIL.

The chain links TRBV11-2 to TRBJ1-1; a possible D gene is TRBD1 (5 bases). This CDR3 comprises 11 residues. CDR1 is SGHAT, CDR2 FQNNGV, per germline. Trimming left V 11 bases short and J 4 bases short, with 11 bases between. CDR3 nucleotides: TGTGCCTCAGGGTGGGGCACTGAAGCTTTCTTT. It is translated as CASGWGTEAFF.

The J gene is TRBJ1-1, the V gene TRBV10-2; no clear D gene. CDR1 is WSHSY and CDR2 is SAAADI in the germline V gene. CDR3 length equals 12 residues. V was trimmed by 8 bases and J by 10 bases, leaving 17 bases between them. CDR3 amino acids: CASQSGGDGAFF. The CDR3, as DNA: TGCGCCAGCCAAAGCGGCGGGGATGGAGCTTTCTTT.

V usage is TRBV6-1 and J usage is TRBJ2-7; D not certain. Trimming shortened V by 5 bases and J by 7 bases, and 9 bases separated the two germline ends. This CDR3 region has 11 residues. Germline V gene data show CDR1 as MNHNS and CDR2 as SASEGT. CDR3 protein: CASSPLWEQYF. The CDR3 nucleotides read TGTGCCAGCAGTCCCCTTTGGGAGCAGTACTTC.

The chain recombines TRBV7-2 with TRBJ2-1; tentatively, D is TRBD1 (5 bases). Germline CDR1 reads SGHTA; CDR2 reads FQGNSA. The CDR3 covers 16 residues. The germline V and J ends were trimmed by 2 bases and 1 base, with 12 bases remaining between them. Here the CDR3 DNA reads TGTGCCAGCAGCTTAAGGGGCCAGGCGTCCTACAATGAGCAGTTCTTC. Translated, it gives CASSLRGQASYNEQFF.